The sequence of this T cell receptor (beta chain) was determined in a study of blood T cell repertoires in COVID-19. On the study more broadly: In each case, the material was cDNA or gDNA derived from T cells, B-cell-depleted T cells, or PBMCs.

Participants came from under 30 US areas, aged about 18 to 95 years. The CDR3 has 19 residues. The germline V gene encodes CDR1 SGHRS and CDR2 YFSETQ. Germline trimming cut 2 bases from V and 6 bases from J; bases unmatched to any gene: 21. The repertoire was sequenced with immunoSEQ multiplex PCR; TCRdb's copy has only in-frame clones and lacks some. Altogether about 250,000 clones are present, 65% to 90% being singletons, with the ten largest covering around 10%. The rearrangement links TRBV5-1 to TRBJ1-2; 8 bases align to TRBD1. The receptor comes from a woman aged 45-59 years with acute COVID-19. The source material was PBMCs or T cells enriched from blood (not recorded which). The CDR3 reads CASSFFSPVPEGQGDGYTF. In DNA, the CDR3 is TGCGCCAGCAGCTTTTTTTCCCCCGTACCCGAAGGACAGGGAGATGGCTACACCTTC.